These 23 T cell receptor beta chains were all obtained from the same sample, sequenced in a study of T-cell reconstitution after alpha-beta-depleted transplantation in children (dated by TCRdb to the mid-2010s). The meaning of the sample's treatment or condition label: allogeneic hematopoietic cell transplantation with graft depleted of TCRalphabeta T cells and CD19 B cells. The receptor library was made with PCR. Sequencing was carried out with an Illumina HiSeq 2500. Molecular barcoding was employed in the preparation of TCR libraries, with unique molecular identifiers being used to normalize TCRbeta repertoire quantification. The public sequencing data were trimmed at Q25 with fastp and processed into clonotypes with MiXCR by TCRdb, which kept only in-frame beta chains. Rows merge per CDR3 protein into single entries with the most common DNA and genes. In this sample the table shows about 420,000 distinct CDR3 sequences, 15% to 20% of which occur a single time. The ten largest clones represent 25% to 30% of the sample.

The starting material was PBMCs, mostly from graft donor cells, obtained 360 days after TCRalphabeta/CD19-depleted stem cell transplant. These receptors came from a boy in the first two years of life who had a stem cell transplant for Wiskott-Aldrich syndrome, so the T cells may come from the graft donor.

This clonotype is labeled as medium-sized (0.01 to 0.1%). The CDR3: CASSLALAGGHTGELFF. CDR3 DNA: TGTGCCAGCAGCTTAGCGCTAGCGGGAGGGCACACCGGGGAGCTGTTTTTT. This chain connects TRBV7-8 to TRBJ2-2, with 12 bases lining up with TRBD2. V shed 0 bases and J 3 bases; nucleotides not matched to a gene: 2. CDR3 length: 17 amino acids. CDR1 is SGHVS, CDR2 FQNEAQ, per germline.

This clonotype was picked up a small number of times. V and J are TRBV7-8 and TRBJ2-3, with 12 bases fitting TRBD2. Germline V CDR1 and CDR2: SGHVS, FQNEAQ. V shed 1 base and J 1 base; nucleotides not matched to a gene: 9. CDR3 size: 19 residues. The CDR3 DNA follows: TGTGCCAGCAGCTTAGTACTCCTAGCGGGGGGGCCTGGCACAGATACGCAGTATTTT. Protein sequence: CASSLVLLAGGPGTDTQYF.

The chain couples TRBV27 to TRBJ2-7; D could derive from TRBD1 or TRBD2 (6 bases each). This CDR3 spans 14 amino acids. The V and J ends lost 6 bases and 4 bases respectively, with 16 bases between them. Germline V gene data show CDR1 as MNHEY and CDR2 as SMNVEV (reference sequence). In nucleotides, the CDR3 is TGTGCCAGCAGGTTTACGGGGGCCGGTTACGAGCAGTACTTC. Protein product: CASRFTGAGYEQYF.

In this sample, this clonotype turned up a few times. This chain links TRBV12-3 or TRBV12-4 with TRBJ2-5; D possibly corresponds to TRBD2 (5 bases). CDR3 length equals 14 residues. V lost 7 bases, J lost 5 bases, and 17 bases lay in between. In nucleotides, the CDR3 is TGTGCCAGCAACCTGGCGGGTATGTGGGAGACCCAGTACTTC. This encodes CASNLAGMWETQYF.

The CDR3 protein is CASSQEMQRGRINSPLHF. The CDR3 coding sequence is TGCGCCAGCAGCCAAGAAATGCAACGTGGTCGGATTAATTCACCCCTCCACTTT. The gene calls are TRBV4-1 and TRBJ1-6; D unresolved. The CDR3 covers 18 residues. Germline V CDR1 and CDR2: MGHRA, YSYEKL. Trimming removed 0 bases at V and 6 bases at J, with 18 bases between.

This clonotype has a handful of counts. This CDR3 is CASSSTGGYEKLFF. CDR3 coding DNA: TGTGCCAGCAGTTCGACAGGGGGTTATGAAAAACTGTTTTTT. The rearrangement uses TRBV28 and TRBJ1-4; 9 bases are a match to TRBD1. Trimming at V came to 4 bases and at J to 6 bases, leaving 3 bases not matched to a gene. The germline gives CDR1 MDHEN, CDR2 SYDVKM. The CDR3 covers 14 residues.

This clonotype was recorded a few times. CDR3 sequence reads: CASSATGLAAPPSYNEQFF. CDR3 bases: TGCGCCAGCAGCGCAACCGGACTAGCAGCGCCACCCTCCTACAATGAGCAGTTCTTC. V and J are TRBV5-1 and TRBJ2-1; 8 nucleotides match TRBD2. This CDR3 comprises 19 residues. Trimming took 4 bases from V and 0 from J; bases not matched to a gene: 15. Germline assignment: CDR1 SGHRS and CDR2 YFSETQ. Looking up the rest from reference TRBV5-1 and TRBJ2-1 gives the full variable domain: KAGVTQTPRYLIKTRGQQVTLSCSPISGHRSVSWYQQTPGQGLQFLFEYFSETQRNKGNFPGRFSGRQFSNSRSEMNVSTLELGDSALYLCASSATGLAAPPSYNEQFFGPGTRLTVL.

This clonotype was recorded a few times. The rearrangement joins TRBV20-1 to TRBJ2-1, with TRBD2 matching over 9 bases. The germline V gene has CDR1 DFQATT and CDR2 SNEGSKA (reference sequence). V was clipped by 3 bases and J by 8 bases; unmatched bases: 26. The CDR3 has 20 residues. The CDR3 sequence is CSARVLGTSLHGGFTDEQFF. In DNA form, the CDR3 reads TGCAGTGCTAGGGTTCTCGGGACTAGCTTACATGGGGGATTTACGGATGAGCAGTTCTTC.

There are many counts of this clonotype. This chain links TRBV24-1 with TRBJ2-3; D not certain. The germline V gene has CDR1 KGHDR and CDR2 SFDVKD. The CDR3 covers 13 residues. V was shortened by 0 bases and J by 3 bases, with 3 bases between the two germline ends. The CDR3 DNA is TGTGCCACCAGTGATTTGTATACAGATACGCAGTATTTT. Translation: CATSDLYTDTQYF.

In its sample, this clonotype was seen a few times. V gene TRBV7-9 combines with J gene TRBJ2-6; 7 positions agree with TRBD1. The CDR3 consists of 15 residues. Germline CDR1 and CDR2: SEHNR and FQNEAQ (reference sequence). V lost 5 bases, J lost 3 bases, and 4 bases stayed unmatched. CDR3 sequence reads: CASSRGQFGANVLTF. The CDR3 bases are TGTGCCAGCAGCCGGGGACAGTTTGGGGCCAACGTCCTGACTTTC.

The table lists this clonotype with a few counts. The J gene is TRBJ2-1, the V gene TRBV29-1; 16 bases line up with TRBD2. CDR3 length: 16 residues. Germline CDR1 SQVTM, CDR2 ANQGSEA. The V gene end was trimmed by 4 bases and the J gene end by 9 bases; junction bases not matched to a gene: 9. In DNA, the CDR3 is TGCAGCGTTGGGGGGACTAGCGGGAGGGCTTCAGGTGAGCAGTTCTTC. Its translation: CSVGGTSGRASGEQFF.

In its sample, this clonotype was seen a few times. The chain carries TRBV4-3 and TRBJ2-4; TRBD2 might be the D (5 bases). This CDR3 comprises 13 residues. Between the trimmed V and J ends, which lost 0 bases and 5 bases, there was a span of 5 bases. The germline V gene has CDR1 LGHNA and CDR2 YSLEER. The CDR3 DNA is TGCGCCAGCAGCCAAGACGGGGAAAACATTCAGTACTTC. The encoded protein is CASSQDGENIQYF.

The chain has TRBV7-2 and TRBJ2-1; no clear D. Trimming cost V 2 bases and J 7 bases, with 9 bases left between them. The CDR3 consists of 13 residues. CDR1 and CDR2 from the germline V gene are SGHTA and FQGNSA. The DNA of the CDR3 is TGTGCCAGCAGCTTAACGTCGGTTAATGAGCAGTTCTTC. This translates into CASSLTSVNEQFF.

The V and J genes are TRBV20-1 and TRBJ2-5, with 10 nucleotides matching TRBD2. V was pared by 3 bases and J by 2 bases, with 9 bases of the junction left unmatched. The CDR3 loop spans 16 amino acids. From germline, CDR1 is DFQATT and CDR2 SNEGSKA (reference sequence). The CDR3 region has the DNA TGCAGTGCTAGGGCACCTAGCGGGGGCCTACAAGAGACCCAGTACTTC. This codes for CSARAPSGGLQETQYF.

The CDR3 protein is CASSQEWRGVTYEQYF. DNA for the CDR3: TGTGCCAGCAGCCAAGAATGGCGGGGGGTCACCTACGAGCAGTACTTC. V usage is TRBV4-2 and J usage is TRBJ2-7; 8 nucleotides align to TRBD2. V lost 0 bases, J lost 2 bases, and 6 bases stayed unmatched. This CDR3 has 16 amino acids. The germline gives CDR1 LGHNA, CDR2 YNFKEQ.

The CDR3 DNA reads TGCGCCAGCAGACGGGACAGCCGACAAGAGACCCAGTACTTC. As protein: CASRRDSRQETQYF. The V call is TRBV5-1, the J call TRBJ2-5, with 7 nucleotides matching TRBD1. Trimming at V came to 5 bases and at J to 2 bases, leaving 6 bases not matched to a gene. Germline CDR1 SGHRS, CDR2 YFSETQ. CDR3 size: 14 residues.

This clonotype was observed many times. This CDR3 is CASSLRDRAYEQYF. As DNA, the CDR3 is TGTGCCAGCAGTTTAAGGGACAGGGCGTACGAGCAGTACTTC. The chain uses TRBV12-3 or TRBV12-4 and TRBJ2-7, with TRBD1 identical over 9 bases. V trimming: 2 bases; J trimming: 4 bases; junction bases outside the gene matches: 3. This CDR3 is 14 amino acids long.

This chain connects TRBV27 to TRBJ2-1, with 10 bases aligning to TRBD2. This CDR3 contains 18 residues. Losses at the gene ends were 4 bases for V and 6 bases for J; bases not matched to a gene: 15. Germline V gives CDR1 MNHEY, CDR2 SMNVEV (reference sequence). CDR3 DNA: TGTGCCAGCAGTTCCCTAGCGGGGGCGCCGTCCGAGGGCAATGAGCAGTTCTTC. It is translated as CASSSLAGAPSEGNEQFF.

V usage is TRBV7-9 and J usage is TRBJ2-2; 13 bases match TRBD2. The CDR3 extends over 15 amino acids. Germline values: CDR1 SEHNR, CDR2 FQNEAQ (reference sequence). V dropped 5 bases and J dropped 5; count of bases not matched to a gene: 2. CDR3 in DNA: TGTGCCAGCAGCCGGACTAGCGGGAGAACCGGGGAGCTGTTTTTT. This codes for CASSRTSGRTGELFF.

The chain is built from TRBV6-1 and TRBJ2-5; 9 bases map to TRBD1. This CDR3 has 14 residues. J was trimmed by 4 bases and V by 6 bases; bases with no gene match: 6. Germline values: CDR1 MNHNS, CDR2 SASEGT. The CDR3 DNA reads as TGTGCCAGCAGGCCGCCGGGACAGGGAGAGACCCAGTACTTC. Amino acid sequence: CASRPPGQGETQYF.

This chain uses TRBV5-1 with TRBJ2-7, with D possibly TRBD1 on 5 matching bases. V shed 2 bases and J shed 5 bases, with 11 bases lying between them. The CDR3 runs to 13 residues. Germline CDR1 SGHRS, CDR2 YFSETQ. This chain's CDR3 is CASSFSGNHEQYF. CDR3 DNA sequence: TGCGCCAGCAGCTTTTCAGGGAACCACGAGCAGTACTTC.

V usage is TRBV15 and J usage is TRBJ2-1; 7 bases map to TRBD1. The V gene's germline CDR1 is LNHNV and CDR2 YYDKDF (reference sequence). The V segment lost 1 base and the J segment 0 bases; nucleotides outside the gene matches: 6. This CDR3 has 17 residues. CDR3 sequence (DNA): TGTGCCACCAGCAGAGCCGGGACAGCTTACTCCTACAATGAGCAGTTCTTC. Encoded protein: CATSRAGTAYSYNEQFF.

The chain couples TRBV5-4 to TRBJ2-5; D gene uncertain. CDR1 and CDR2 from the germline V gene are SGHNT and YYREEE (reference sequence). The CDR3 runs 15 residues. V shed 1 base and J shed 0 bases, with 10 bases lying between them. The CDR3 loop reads CASSLRDLYQETQYF. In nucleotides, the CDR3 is TGTGCCAGCAGCTTGAGAGACCTGTACCAAGAGACCCAGTACTTC.